This entry describes one TCR beta chain. These data originate in a study of blood T cell repertoires in COVID-19. Using immunoSEQ multiplex PCR, the repertoire was profiled, and TCRdb retains in-frame clones only, with some absent. The sample has 200,000 to 250,000 clones; 88% are singletons. Per germline, CDR1 SGHTA and CDR2 FQGNSA. After removal of 5 bases from V and 2 bases from J, the junction contained 6 bases not matched to a gene. CDR3 length: 15 residues. V is TRBV7-2 and J is TRBJ1-5; 7 bases are shared with TRBD1. This TCR was sampled from a woman aged 55-69 years with acute or convalescent COVID-19. The specimen sequenced was peripheral blood. For the CDR3, the DNA is TGTGCCAGCAGCCAAGACAGGGTAGGCAATCAGCCCCAGCATTTT. Translating gives CASSQDRVGNQPQHF.